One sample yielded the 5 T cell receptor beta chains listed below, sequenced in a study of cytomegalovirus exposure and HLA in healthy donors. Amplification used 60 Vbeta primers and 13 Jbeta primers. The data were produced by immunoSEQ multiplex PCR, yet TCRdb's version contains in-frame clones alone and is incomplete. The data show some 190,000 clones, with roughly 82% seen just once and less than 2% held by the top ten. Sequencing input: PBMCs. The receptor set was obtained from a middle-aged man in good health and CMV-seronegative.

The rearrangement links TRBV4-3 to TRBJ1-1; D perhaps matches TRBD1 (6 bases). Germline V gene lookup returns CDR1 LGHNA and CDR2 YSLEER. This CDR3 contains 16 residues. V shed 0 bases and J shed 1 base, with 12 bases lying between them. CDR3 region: CASSQDRARGNTEAFF. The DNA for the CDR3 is TGCGCCAGCAGCCAAGATCGGGCCAGGGGGAACACTGAAGCTTTCTTT.

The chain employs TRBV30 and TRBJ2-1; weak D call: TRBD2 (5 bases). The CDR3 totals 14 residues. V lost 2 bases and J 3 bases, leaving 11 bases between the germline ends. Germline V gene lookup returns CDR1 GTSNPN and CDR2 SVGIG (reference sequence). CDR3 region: CAWSRAGLYNEQFF. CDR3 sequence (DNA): TGTGCCTGGAGTCGGGCCGGACTCTACAATGAGCAGTTCTTC.

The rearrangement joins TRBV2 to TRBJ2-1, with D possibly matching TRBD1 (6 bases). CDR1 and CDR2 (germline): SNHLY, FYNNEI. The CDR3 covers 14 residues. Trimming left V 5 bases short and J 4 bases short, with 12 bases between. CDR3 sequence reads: CASSPRTDYNEQFF. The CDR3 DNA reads TGTGCCAGCAGTCCCCGGACAGATTACAATGAGCAGTTCTTC.

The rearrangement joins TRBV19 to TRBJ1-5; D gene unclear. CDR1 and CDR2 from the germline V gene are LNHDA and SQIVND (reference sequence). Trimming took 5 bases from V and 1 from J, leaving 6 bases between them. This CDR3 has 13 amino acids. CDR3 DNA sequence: TGTGCCAGTAGTTACTGGAGCAATCAGCCCCAGCATTTT. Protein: CASSYWSNQPQHF.

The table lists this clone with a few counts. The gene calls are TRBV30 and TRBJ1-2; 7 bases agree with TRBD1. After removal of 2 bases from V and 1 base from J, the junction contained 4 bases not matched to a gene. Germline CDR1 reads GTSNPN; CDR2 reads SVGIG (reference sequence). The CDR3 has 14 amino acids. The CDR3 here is CAWSLQGGNYGYTF. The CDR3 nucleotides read TGTGCCTGGAGTCTTCAGGGGGGTAACTATGGCTACACCTTC. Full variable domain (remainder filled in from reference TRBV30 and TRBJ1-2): SQTIHQWPATLVQPVGSPLSLECTVEGTSNPNLYWYRQAAGRGLQLLFYSVGIGQISSEVPQNLSASRPQDRQFILSSKKLLLSDSGFYLCAWSLQGGNYGYTFGSGTRLTVV.